This T cell receptor beta chain was sequenced in a study of monozygotic twins with inflammatory bowel disease. Study-wide points: IBD-affected twins scored below their healthy co-twins in TCRbeta diversity (inverse Simpson).

To note about this clonotype: Its specificity is unknown.

CDR3 length: 16 residues. The germline V gene encodes CDR1 SGHVS and CDR2 FNYEAQ. TCRdb re-called the 5' RACE reads and shows each CDR3 protein once, DNA omitted. The repertoire table contains about 110,000 distinct CDR3 sequences. The sample was blood. The rearrangement uses TRBV7-6 and TRBJ2-5; TCRdb returns TRBD1, unconfirmable since there is no DNA. The receptor was isolated from a human donor with ulcerative colitis or Crohn's disease, or a healthy co-twin of an affected twin (not recorded which). The chain's CDR3 is CASSLNDGTPRETQYF.